One and the same sample provided the 25 T cell receptor beta chains below, sequenced in a study of T cell clonality in common variable immunodeficiency. Repertoires were generated with immunoSEQ multiplex PCR, while TCRdb's copy carries only in-frame clones and drops some. Recorded here are 2,000 to 3,000 clones, none singletons. Overall study results and limits: Common variable immunodeficiency TCR beta sequences reportedly had fewer deletions and N-nucleotide insertions.

These receptors are not linked to any known antigen. Sequenced material: peripheral blood mononuclear cells. The receptors were gathered from a human donor with common variable immunodeficiency.

This clone was detected only a few times. The DNA read from the CDR3 is TGTGCCAGCTCAGGGCAGGGAGACCAGCCC. Amino acid sequence: CASSGQGDQP. The full-length CDR3 reads as CASSGQGDQPQHF. The rearrangement links TRBV18 to TRBJ1-5; TRBD1 is a possible D gene (5 bases). The DNA ends 3 residues before the CDR3 does, and the rest of the CDR3 is filled in from the germline J gene. V lost 5 bases and J 7 bases, leaving 12 bases between the germline ends. Germline loops: CDR1 KGHSH, CDR2 LQKENI. This CDR3 is 13 amino acids long.

By proportion, this clone is medium-sized. The sequence runs out 3 residues before the end of the CDR3; the remainder is reconstructed from the germline J gene. The V gene is TRBV5-6, the J gene TRBJ2-7, with D uncertain. V was trimmed by 1 base and J by 5 bases, leaving 4 bases between them. Germline loops: CDR1 SGHDT, CDR2 YYEEEE. The CDR3 consists of 11 residues. The part of the CDR3 DNA that was read is TGTGCCAGCAGCTTGTCCGACGAG. Translated: CASSLSDE. The complete CDR3 protein is CASSLSDEQYF.

Note on this clone: Read data end 3 residues before the CDR3 end; the end is taken from the germline J gene. The chain is built from TRBV7-9 and TRBJ1-4; D is unclear. The CDR3 has 13 amino acids. Germline lookup yields CDR1 SEHNR and CDR2 FQNEAQ (reference sequence). CDR3 bases read: TGTGCCAGCAGCTTAAGGCGCGAAGGGAAA. Translation gives CASSLRREGK. The full CDR3 is CASSLRREGKLFF.

This clone is medium-sized. A junction boundary mismatches the germline segment, possibly from a read error. Sequencing ends 3 residues short of the CDR3 end; the germline J gene provides the rest. The chain couples TRBV4-2 to TRBJ2-7, with TRBD2 as a possible D gene (5 bases). CDR1 is LGHNA, CDR2 YNFKEQ, per germline. There are 15 residues in the CDR3. The CDR3 bases that were read are TGCGCCAGCAGCCACGAGAGGGCTTTTCACTACGAG. The encoded protein is CASSHERAFHYE. The complete CDR3 sequence is CASSHERAFHYEQYF.

This clone was seen only a few times. The covered CDR3 bases are TGTGCCAGCAGTGAAATCGGGGAGACC. Translating it yields CASSEIGET. The whole CDR3 protein is CASSEIGETQYF. This sequence joins TRBV2 and TRBJ2-5; D remains unclear. Read coverage stops 3 residues before the CDR3 terminus; the germline J gene supplies the remainder. V was shortened by 2 bases and J by 5 bases, with 6 bases between the two germline ends. Germline-derived CDR1 and CDR2 are SNHLY and FYNNEI. The length of the CDR3 is 12 residues.

A few counts support this clone. The read comes to an end 3 residues before the CDR3 does, leaving the germline J gene to fill in the end. V is TRBV2 and J is TRBJ2-7; no definite D call. CDR1 is SNHLY, CDR2 FYNNEI, per germline. The CDR3 has 12 residues. V lost 9 bases and J lost 2, with 11 bases in between. CDR3 region: CASQIGPYEQYF. The sequenced CDR3 bases are TGTGCCAGTCAGATAGGGCCCTACGAG.

Turning to this clone: The missing CDR3 end, 3 residues past where the read stops, is filled in from the germline J gene. The gene calls are TRBV18 and TRBJ2-1; a weak D match, TRBD1 (6 bases). This CDR3 comprises 18 residues. V lost 1 base, J lost 6 bases, and 22 bases lay in between. CDR1 and CDR2 (germline): KGHSH, LQKENI. The DNA read from the CDR3 is TGTGCCAGCTCACCACAACCGCGGCAAACAGGGCTCGGCAATGAG. It codes for CASSPQPRQTGLGNE. The whole CDR3 sequence reads CASSPQPRQTGLGNEQFF.

With respect to this clone: The read is 3 residues too short to cover the CDR3 end, so that end is filled in from the germline J gene. The chain carries TRBV19 and TRBJ2-7; 7 bases line up with TRBD1. The J segment lost 1 base and the V segment lost 5 bases, leaving 8 bases of the junction unmatched. The germline gives CDR1 LNHDA, CDR2 SQIVND (reference sequence). The CDR3 has 15 residues. Partial CDR3 DNA: TGTGCCAGTAGTCGGGGCCACAGGGGATCCTACGAG. It translates to CASSRGHRGSYE. The full CDR3 protein is CASSRGHRGSYEQYF.

This clone was seen only a few times. The read ends 3 residues before the CDR3 terminus; that terminus is restored from the germline J gene. The rearrangement joins TRBV30 to TRBJ2-7; TRBD2 agrees at 7 bases. Trimming cost V 3 bases and J 0 bases; bases outside gene matches: 2. The germline V gene encodes CDR1 GTSNPN and CDR2 SVGIG (reference sequence). The CDR3 runs 13 residues. CDR3 bases read: TGTGCCTGGAGGCGGGGGTTCTCCTACGAG. This translates into CAWRRGFSYE. The CDR3 in full is CAWRRGFSYEQYF.

The sample holds a few counts of this clone. From the germline J gene comes the end of the CDR3, since the read stops 3 residues before it. The chain employs TRBV19 and TRBJ1-3; the D is unclear. The CDR3 totals 14 residues. V was clipped by 5 bases and J by 6 bases, with 14 bases between them. Germline V gene sequence: CDR1 LNHDA, CDR2 SQIVND (reference sequence). The sequenced part of the CDR3 DNA is TGTGCCAGTAGTCCGCCACAGTTCGAAAACACC. This codes for CASSPPQFENT. The CDR3 in its entirety is CASSPPQFENTIYF.

Judged by abundance, this clone is medium-sized. The sequenced part of the CDR3 DNA is TGCAGTGCTTCTCAGGGACTAGCGGGGAGGGGAGAGACC. Translated: CSASQGLAGRGET. The full-length CDR3 reads as CSASQGLAGRGETQYF. V usage is TRBV20-1 and J usage is TRBJ2-5, with 13 bases matching TRBD2. The read halts 3 residues ahead of the CDR3 end, with the missing end drawn from the germline J gene. CDR1 is DFQATT, CDR2 SNEGSKA, per germline (reference sequence). The CDR3 sequence is 16 residues long. With V trimmed by 5 bases and J by 4 bases, 10 bases remained unmatched.

There are a few counts of this clone. The sequenced fragment ends 3 residues before the CDR3 boundary, so the rest is inferred from the germline J gene. This chain connects TRBV18 to TRBJ2-7; possibly TRBD2 for D (6 bases). The CDR3 consists of 17 residues. Germline CDR1 is KGHSH and CDR2 is LQKENI. V gave up 3 bases and J gave up 6 bases, with 24 bases separating them. CDR3 bases read: TGTGCCAGCTCACCGGGGTGGAATACATTTAGCGGATCCGAG. This translates into CASSPGWNTFSGSE. The whole CDR3 is CASSPGWNTFSGSEQYF.

In regard to this clone: The CDR3 end lies 3 residues beyond the end of the read and is filled in from the germline J gene. J is TRBJ2-3 and V is TRBV7-6; the D gene is possibly TRBD1 (6 bases). V was shortened by 0 bases and J by 2 bases, with 18 bases between the two germline ends. CDR3 length: 18 residues. Germline loops: CDR1 SGHVS, CDR2 FNYEAQ. The sequenced part of the CDR3 DNA is TGTGCCAGCAGCTTAGCGATACCATACAGGGATTCCACAGATACG. This gives the protein CASSLAIPYRDSTDT. The full-length CDR3 reads as CASSLAIPYRDSTDTQYF.

This clone was seen a handful of times. Read coverage stops 3 residues before the CDR3 terminus; the germline J gene supplies the remainder. V and J are TRBV18 and TRBJ2-7; 10 positions agree with TRBD2. Germline-derived CDR1 and CDR2 are KGHSH and LQKENI. The CDR3 length is 14 residues. V was clipped by 2 bases and J by 3 bases; unmatched bases: 1. Partial CDR3 DNA: TGTGCCAGCTCACCAACTAGCGGGAACTACGAG. Translated: CASSPTSGNYE. The entire CDR3 reads CASSPTSGNYEQYF.

Partial CDR3 DNA: TGTGCCAGTAGTATAGGAGGGGGATGGAATGAAAAA. It yields the protein CASSIGGGWNEK. The whole CDR3 protein reads CASSIGGGWNEKLFF. The chain combines TRBV19 with TRBJ1-4; possible D gene TRBD1, 6 bases. The read comes to an end 3 residues before the CDR3 does, leaving the germline J gene to fill in the end. Looked up from germline, CDR1 is LNHDA and CDR2 is SQIVND (reference sequence). V lost 1 base, J lost 5 bases, and 11 bases lay in between. This CDR3 has 15 amino acids.

Remarks on this clone: The read terminates 3 residues ahead of where the CDR3 ends, so the germline J gene completes it. This CDR3 is also generated by other DNA sequences in the sample. The rearrangement uses TRBV30 and TRBJ2-3; D not resolved. Germline-derived CDR1 and CDR2 are GTSNPN and SVGIG (reference sequence). The CDR3 loop spans 14 amino acids. Trimming removed 3 bases at V and 3 bases at J, with 13 bases between. Incomplete CDR3 DNA: TGTGCCTGGAGCAGAACGGGTAGAACAGATACG. Translation: CAWSRTGRTDT. The whole CDR3 protein is CAWSRTGRTDTQYF.

Notes on this clone: The sequence runs out 3 residues before the end of the CDR3; the remainder is reconstructed from the germline J gene. The chain couples TRBV6-1 to TRBJ2-1, with 13 bases aligning to TRBD2. Germline V gene sequence: CDR1 MNHNS, CDR2 SASEGT. With 4 bases clipped from V and 9 bases from J, the junction kept 3 bases outside the gene matches. The CDR3 contains 14 residues. The part of the CDR3 DNA that was read is TGTGCCAGCAGTGTACTAGCGGGAGGGCCTGAG. It encodes CASSVLAGGPE. The entire CDR3 sequence reads CASSVLAGGPEQFF.

This clone was detected only a few times. The read ends 3 residues shy of where the CDR3 ends; the end is completed using the germline J gene. The chain uses TRBV19 and TRBJ1-5; tentatively, D is TRBD1 (6 bases). The germline CDR1 and CDR2 sequences are LNHDA and SQIVND (reference sequence). This CDR3 region has 17 residues. With 6 bases removed from V and 4 bases from J, the gap between germline ends came to 22 bases. CDR3 DNA (partial): TGTGCCAGTAGACTCAGGGGAGTAACCCCCAGTAATCAGCCC. Amino acids: CASRLRGVTPSNQP. The full CDR3 protein is CASRLRGVTPSNQPQHF.

The table lists this clone with a few counts. The read terminates 3 residues before the CDR3 end, so the remaining end is supplied by the germline J gene. The chain joins TRBV6-4 to TRBJ1-5, with 9 bases fitting TRBD1. Trimming took 10 bases from V and 3 from J; bases not matched to a gene: 10. CDR1 and CDR2 from the germline V gene are MRHNA and SNTAGT. This CDR3 is built from 15 residues. The covered CDR3 bases are TGTGCCACTTCTCCGGGGACAGGGAACAATCAGCCC. Translated: CATSPGTGNNQP. The whole CDR3 is CATSPGTGNNQPQHF.

This clone has just a few counts. The CDR3 end lies 3 residues beyond the end of the read and is filled in from the germline J gene. The V and J genes are TRBV30 and TRBJ2-5; the match to TRBD1 covers 7 bases. The CDR3 contains 14 residues. Germline lookup yields CDR1 GTSNPN and CDR2 SVGIG (reference sequence). After removal of 5 bases from V and 4 bases from J, the junction contained 10 bases not matched to a gene. The CDR3 is CAWGAKQGRETQYF. The CDR3 DNA, read in part, is TGTGCCTGGGGGGCTAAACAGGGGAGAGAGACC.

Note on this clone: With the read ending 3 residues before the CDR3 end, the germline J gene is used to fill in that end. The chain combines TRBV30 with TRBJ2-7; the match to TRBD1 covers 9 bases. Germline CDR1 is GTSNPN and CDR2 is SVGIG (reference sequence). The CDR3 has 14 residues. V lost 4 bases and J lost 4; bases outside the gene matches: 8. CDR3 DNA, as far as it was read: TGTGCCTGGATCAAGGGACAGGGAAGATACGAG. Translated: CAWIKGQGRYE. The CDR3, in full, reads CAWIKGQGRYEQYF.

This clone is termed medium-sized. The sequenced fragment ends 3 residues before the CDR3 boundary, so the rest is inferred from the germline J gene. The chain joins TRBV10-3 to TRBJ1-2; 10 bases fit TRBD1. CDR1 is ENHRY, CDR2 SYGVKD, per germline. The CDR3 covers 13 residues. The part of the CDR3 DNA that was read is TGTGCCATCAGTGGACAGGGGGCGGCCGGC. Protein sequence: CAISGQGAAG. The entire CDR3 protein is CAISGQGAAGYTF.

A word on this clone: A junction boundary mismatches the germline segment, possibly from a read error. The CDR3 end lies 3 residues beyond the end of the read and is filled in from the germline J gene. The chain has TRBV7-7 and TRBJ2-1, with 13 bases aligning to TRBD2. This CDR3 contains 16 residues. CDR1 is SSHAT and CDR2 is FNYEAQ in the germline V gene (reference sequence). The CDR3 bases that were read are TGTGCTAGCAGCTTAGGGACTAGCGGGGTGCGTGGTGAG. It is translated as CASSLGTSGVRGE. The whole CDR3 reads CASSLGTSGVRGEQFF.

Sample share makes this clone medium-sized (0.01 to 0.1%). The read comes to an end 3 residues before the CDR3 does, leaving the germline J gene to fill in the end. This chain connects TRBV5-1 to TRBJ2-2; weak D call: TRBD2 (5 bases). Per the germline V gene, CDR1 is SGHRS and CDR2 is YFSETQ. With 2 bases removed from V and 3 bases from J, the gap between germline ends came to 11 bases. The length of the CDR3 is 15 residues. The sequenced part of the CDR3 DNA is TGCGCCAGCAGCTTCCTAGGGCGGGACACCGGGGAG. Translating it yields CASSFLGRDTGE. The CDR3 in its entirety is CASSFLGRDTGELFF. Drawing the rest from reference TRBV5-1 and TRBJ2-2, the complete variable domain is KAGVTQTPRYLIKTRGQQVTLSCSPISGHRSVSWYQQTPGQGLQFLFEYFSETQRNKGNFPGRFSGRQFSNSRSEMNVSTLELGDSALYLCASSFLGRDTGELFFGEGSRLTVL.

Turning to this clone: The missing CDR3 end, 3 residues past where the read stops, is filled in from the germline J gene. The genes are TRBV7-9 and TRBJ2-6; D not resolved. The CDR3 has 14 amino acids. The V and J ends lost 3 bases and 0 bases respectively, with 3 bases between them. Germline loops: CDR1 SEHNR, CDR2 FQNEAQ (reference sequence). The chain's CDR3 is CASSFRSGANVLTF. The sequenced part of the CDR3 DNA is TGTGCCAGCAGCTTCCGCTCTGGGGCCAACGTC.